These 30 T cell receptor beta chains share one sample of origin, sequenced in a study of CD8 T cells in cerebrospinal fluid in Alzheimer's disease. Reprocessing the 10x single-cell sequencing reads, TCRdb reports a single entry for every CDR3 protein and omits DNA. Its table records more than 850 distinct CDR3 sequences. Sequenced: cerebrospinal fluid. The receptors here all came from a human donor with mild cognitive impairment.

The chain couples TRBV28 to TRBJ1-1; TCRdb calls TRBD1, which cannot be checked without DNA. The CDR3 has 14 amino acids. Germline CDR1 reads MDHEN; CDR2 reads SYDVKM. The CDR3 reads CASSFGGAKTEAFF.

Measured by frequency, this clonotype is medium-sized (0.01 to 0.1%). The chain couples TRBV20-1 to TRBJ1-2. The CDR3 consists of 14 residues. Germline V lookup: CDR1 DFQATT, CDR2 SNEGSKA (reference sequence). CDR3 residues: CSARDREGMAGYTF.

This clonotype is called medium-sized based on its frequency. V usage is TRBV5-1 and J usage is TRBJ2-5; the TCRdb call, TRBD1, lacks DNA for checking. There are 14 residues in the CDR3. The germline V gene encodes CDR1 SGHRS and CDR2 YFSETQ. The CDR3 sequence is CASSPGQGGETQYF.

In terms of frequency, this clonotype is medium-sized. The chain's CDR3 is CASSYSSRDGYTF. The chain employs TRBV6-2 or TRBV6-3 and TRBJ1-2; TCRdb names TRBD1, which stays unverified in the absence of DNA. Germline V gives CDR1 MNHEY, CDR2 SVGEGT. This CDR3 has 13 amino acids.

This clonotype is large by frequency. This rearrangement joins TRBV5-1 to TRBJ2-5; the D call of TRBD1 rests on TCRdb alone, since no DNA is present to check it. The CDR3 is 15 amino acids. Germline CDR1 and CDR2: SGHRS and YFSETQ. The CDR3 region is CASSLAGRGQETQYF.

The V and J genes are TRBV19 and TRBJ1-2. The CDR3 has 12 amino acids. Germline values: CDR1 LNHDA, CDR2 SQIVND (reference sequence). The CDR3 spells CASSVEWGGYTF.

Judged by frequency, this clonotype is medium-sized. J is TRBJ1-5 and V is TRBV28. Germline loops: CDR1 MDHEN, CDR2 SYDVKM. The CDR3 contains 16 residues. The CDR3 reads CASSSDRTSGNQPQHF.

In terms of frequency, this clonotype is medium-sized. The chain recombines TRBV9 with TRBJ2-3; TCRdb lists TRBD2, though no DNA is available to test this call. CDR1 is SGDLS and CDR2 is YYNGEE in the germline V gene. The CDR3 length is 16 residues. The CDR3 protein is CASSPGLAGPVDTQYF.

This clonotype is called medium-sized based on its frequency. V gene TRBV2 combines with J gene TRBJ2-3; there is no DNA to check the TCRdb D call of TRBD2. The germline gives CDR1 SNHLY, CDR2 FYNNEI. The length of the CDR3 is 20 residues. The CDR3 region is CASSSGGALSLSPSTDTQYF.

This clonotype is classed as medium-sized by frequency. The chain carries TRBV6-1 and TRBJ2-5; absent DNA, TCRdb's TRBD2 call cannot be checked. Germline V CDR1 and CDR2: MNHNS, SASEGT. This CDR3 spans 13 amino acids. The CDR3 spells CASRRVLQETQYF.

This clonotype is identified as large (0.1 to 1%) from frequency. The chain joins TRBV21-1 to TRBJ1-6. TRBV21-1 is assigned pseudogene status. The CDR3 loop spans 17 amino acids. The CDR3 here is CASSKARSRTGNSPLHF.

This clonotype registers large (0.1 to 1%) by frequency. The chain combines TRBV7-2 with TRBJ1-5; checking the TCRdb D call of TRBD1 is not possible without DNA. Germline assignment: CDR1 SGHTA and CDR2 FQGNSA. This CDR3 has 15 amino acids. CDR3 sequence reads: CASSSEGSRDQPQHF.

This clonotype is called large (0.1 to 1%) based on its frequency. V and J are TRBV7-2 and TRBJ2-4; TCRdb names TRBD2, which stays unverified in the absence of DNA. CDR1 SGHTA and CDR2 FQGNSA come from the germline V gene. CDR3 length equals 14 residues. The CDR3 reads CASSLFGLEGIQYF.

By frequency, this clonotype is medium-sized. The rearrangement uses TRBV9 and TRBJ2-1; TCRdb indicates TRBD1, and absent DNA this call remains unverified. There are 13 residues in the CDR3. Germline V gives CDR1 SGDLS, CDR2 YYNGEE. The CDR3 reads CASSDRGNNEQFF.

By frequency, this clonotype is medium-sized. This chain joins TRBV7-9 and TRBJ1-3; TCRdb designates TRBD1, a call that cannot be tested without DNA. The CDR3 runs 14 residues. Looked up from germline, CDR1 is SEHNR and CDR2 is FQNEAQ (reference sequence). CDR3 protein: CASSLGASGNTIYF. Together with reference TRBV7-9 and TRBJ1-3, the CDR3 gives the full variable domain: DTGVSQNPRHKITKRGQNVTFRCDPISEHNRLYWYRQTLGQGPEFLTYFQNEAQLEKSRLLSDRFSAERPKGSFSTLEIQRTEQGDSAMYLCASSLGASGNTIYFGEGSWLTVV.

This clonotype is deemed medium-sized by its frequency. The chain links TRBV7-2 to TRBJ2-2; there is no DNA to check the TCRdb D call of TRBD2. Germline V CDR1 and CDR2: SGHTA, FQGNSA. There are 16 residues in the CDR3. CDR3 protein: CASSLVVTSGAGELFF.

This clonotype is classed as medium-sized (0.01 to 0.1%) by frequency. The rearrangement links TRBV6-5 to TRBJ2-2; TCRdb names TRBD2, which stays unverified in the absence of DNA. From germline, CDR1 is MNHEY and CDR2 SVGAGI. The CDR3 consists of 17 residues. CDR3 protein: CASRTLGTSGLTGELFF.

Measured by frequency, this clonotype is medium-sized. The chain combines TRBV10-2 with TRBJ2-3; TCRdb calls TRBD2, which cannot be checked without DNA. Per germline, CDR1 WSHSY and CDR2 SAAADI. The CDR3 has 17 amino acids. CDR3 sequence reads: CASSDRTSGDFTDTQYF.

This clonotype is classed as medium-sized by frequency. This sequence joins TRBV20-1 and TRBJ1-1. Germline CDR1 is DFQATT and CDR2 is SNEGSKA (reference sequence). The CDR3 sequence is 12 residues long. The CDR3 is CSAADGNGEAFF.

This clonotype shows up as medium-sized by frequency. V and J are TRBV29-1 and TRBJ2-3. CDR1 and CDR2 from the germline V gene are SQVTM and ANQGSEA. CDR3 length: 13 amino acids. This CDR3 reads CSVGGQRTDTQYF.

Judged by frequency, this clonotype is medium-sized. CDR3 region: CASSPFLLTSTDTQYF. V and J are TRBV7-2 and TRBJ2-3. From germline, CDR1 is SGHTA and CDR2 FQGNSA. The CDR3 extends over 16 amino acids.

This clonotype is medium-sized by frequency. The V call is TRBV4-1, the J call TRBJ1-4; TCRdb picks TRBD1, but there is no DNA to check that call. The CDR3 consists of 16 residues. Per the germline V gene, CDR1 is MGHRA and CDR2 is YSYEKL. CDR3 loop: CASSQERGAASEKLFF.

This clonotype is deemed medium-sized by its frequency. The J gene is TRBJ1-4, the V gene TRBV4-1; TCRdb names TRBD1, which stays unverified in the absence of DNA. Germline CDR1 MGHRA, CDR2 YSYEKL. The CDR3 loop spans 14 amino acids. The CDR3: CASSQWDRDEKLFF.

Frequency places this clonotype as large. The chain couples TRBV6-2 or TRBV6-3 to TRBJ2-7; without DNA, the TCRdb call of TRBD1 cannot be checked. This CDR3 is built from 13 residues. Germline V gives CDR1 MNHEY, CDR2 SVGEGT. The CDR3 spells CASSFSLTREQYF.

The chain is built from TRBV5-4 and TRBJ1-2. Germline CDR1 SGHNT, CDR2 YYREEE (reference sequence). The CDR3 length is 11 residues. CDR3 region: CASSLYDGYTF.

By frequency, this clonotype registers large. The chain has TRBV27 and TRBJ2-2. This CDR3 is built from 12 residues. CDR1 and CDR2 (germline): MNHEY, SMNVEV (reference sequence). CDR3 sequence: CASSFLMGELFF.

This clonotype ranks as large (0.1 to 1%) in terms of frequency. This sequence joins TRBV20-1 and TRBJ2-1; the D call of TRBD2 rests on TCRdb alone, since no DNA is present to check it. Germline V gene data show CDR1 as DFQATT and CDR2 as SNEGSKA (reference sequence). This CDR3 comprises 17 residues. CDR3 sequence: CSAIGASGGITYNEQFF.

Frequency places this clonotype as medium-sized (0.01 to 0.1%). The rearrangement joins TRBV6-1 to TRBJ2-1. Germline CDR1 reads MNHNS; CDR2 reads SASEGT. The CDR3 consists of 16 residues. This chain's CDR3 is CASSDDLGLLYNEQFF.

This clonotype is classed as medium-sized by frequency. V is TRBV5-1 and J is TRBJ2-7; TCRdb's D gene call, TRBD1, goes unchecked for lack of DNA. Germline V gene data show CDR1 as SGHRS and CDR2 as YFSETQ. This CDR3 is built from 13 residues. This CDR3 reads CASSFLQGYEQYF.

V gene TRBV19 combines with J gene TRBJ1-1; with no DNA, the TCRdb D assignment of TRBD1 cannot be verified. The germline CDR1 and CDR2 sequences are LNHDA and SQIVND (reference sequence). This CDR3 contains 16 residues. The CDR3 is CASRLGQSSMNTEAFF.